Below, 16 T cell receptor beta chains from the same sample are listed, as sequenced in a study of cytomegalovirus exposure and HLA in healthy donors. This PCR relied on a set of 60 Vbeta primers and 13 Jbeta primers. The data were produced by immunoSEQ multiplex PCR, yet TCRdb's version contains in-frame clones alone and is incomplete. Of fewer than 200,000 clones listed, 75% to 80% are singletons. The sequenced sample was PBMCs. These receptors were collected from a female donor in good health and CMV-seronegative.

This rearrangement joins TRBV7-8 to TRBJ2-3, with 13 nucleotides matching TRBD2. CDR3 length: 20 amino acids. The V and J ends lost 5 bases and 1 base, in that order; junction bases with no gene match: 15. CDR1 and CDR2 (germline): SGHVS, FQNEAQ. The CDR3 loop is CASSSGLAGATPVGTDTQYF. The CDR3, as DNA: TGTGCCAGCAGCAGCGGACTAGCGGGGGCCACCCCGGTGGGCACAGATACGCAGTATTTT.

This clone was observed a handful of times. V and J are TRBV27 and TRBJ1-5; tentative D call: TRBD1 (5 bases). The germline V and J ends were trimmed by 2 bases and 4 bases, with 12 bases remaining between them. CDR1 and CDR2 (germline): MNHEY, SMNVEV (reference sequence). The CDR3 runs 15 residues. The DNA of the CDR3 is TGTGCCAGCAGTTTACAGGGTGTATCGAATCAGCCCCAGCATTTT. Protein sequence: CASSLQGVSNQPQHF.

The rearrangement uses TRBV19 and TRBJ1-5; TRBD1 agrees at 11 bases. This CDR3 is built from 14 residues. J was trimmed by 5 bases and V by 7 bases; bases with no gene match: 4. Germline V gene sequence: CDR1 LNHDA, CDR2 SQIVND (reference sequence). Here the CDR3 DNA reads TGTGCCAGTACCCGGACAGGGGGCTATCAGCCCCAGCATTTT. It is translated as CASTRTGGYQPQHF.

The CDR3 loop reads CASSITAGGGELFF. Here the CDR3 DNA reads TGCGCCAGCAGCATAACAGCGGGGGGCGGGGAGCTGTTTTTT. The rearrangement joins TRBV5-1 to TRBJ2-2; 9 bases agree with TRBD2. The germline V gene has CDR1 SGHRS and CDR2 YFSETQ. Trimming cost V 4 bases and J 7 bases; bases outside gene matches: 5. This CDR3 contains 14 residues.

The V and J genes are TRBV10-3 and TRBJ2-7, with 15 positions matching TRBD2. The CDR3 has 17 amino acids. Germline values: CDR1 ENHRY, CDR2 SYGVKD. The V segment lost 6 bases and the J segment 0 bases; nucleotides outside the gene matches: 6. The CDR3 sequence is CAISPGTSGGNSYEQYF. The CDR3 DNA reads as TGTGCCATCAGCCCCGGGACTAGCGGGGGGAACTCCTACGAGCAGTACTTC.

V usage is TRBV9 and J usage is TRBJ2-3; 8 bases are a match to TRBD2. Per germline, CDR1 SGDLS and CDR2 YYNGEE. The V and J ends lost 0 bases and 5 bases, in that order; junction bases with no gene match: 5. The CDR3 contains 15 residues. CDR3 region: CASSVGTGGGDTQYF. CDR3 nucleotide sequence: TGTGCCAGCAGCGTAGGGACGGGAGGGGGAGATACGCAGTATTTT.

This chain uses TRBV7-8 with TRBJ1-5; D is undetermined. The CDR3 totals 14 residues. The V gene's germline CDR1 is SGHVS and CDR2 FQNEAQ. The ends were cut back, 2 bases at V and 4 bases at J, with 9 bases in the middle. The CDR3 is CASSLLTVNQPQHF. CDR3 DNA sequence: TGTGCCAGCAGCTTATTAACAGTAAATCAGCCCCAGCATTTT.

The genes are TRBV6-1 and TRBJ1-1; TRBD1 might be the D (5 bases). CDR3 length: 14 amino acids. V was pared by 0 bases and J by 1 base, with 6 bases between. Germline V gene sequence: CDR1 MNHNS, CDR2 SASEGT. The CDR3 reads CASSEAQGNTEAFF. CDR3 nucleotides: TGTGCCAGCAGTGAAGCCCAGGGGAACACTGAAGCTTTCTTT.

The chain has TRBV25-1 and TRBJ2-3; D may be TRBD1 (6 bases). Deletions cut 1 base from V and 5 bases from J, with 22 bases between. The CDR3 runs to 18 residues. CDR1 is MGHDK and CDR2 is SYGVNS in the germline V gene. The CDR3 DNA follows: TGTGCCAGCAGTGAATCAGTAGAGGGGGACGCACTATTAGATACGCAGTATTTT. Translated: CASSESVEGDALLDTQYF.

CDR3 DNA sequence: TGTGCCAGTAGTCCCAGAGGTTGGCCCCAGCATTTT. Translated, it gives CASSPRGWPQHF. This rearrangement joins TRBV19 to TRBJ1-5; D is unclear. Deletions cut 5 bases from V and 9 bases from J, with 11 bases between. This CDR3 has 12 residues. Germline V gene data show CDR1 as LNHDA and CDR2 as SQIVND (reference sequence). Full variable domain (remainder filled in from reference TRBV19 and TRBJ1-5): DGGITQSPKYLFRKEGQNVTLSCEQNLNHDAMYWYRQDPGQGLRLIYYSQIVNDFQKGDIAEGYSVSREKKESFPLTVTSAQKNPTAFYLCASSPRGWPQHFGDGTRLSIL.

V gene TRBV9 combines with J gene TRBJ1-1, with 8 nucleotides matching TRBD1. Losses at the gene ends were 5 bases for V and 3 bases for J; bases not matched to a gene: 6. In germline, CDR1 is SGDLS, CDR2 YYNGEE. This CDR3 contains 14 residues. CDR3 loop: CASSGGQDHTEAFF. Written as DNA, the CDR3 is TGTGCCAGCAGTGGGGGACAGGACCACACTGAAGCTTTCTTT.

This sequence joins TRBV19 and TRBJ2-3, with 8 bases that match TRBD2. This CDR3 has 17 amino acids. Germline assignment: CDR1 LNHDA and CDR2 SQIVND (reference sequence). Trimming removed 5 bases from V and 2 bases from J; junction bases left unmatched: 12. In DNA form, the CDR3 reads TGTGCCAGTAGTCCCTCGGGGGGGGCCCCCGTCACAGATACGCAGTATTTT. This translates into CASSPSGGAPVTDTQYF.

In its sample, this clone was seen a few times. One end of the junction is discordant with germline, which a read error may explain. The J gene is TRBJ1-5, the V gene TRBV7-9; tentative D call: TRBD1 (6 bases). CDR1 and CDR2 (germline): SEHNR, FQNEAQ (reference sequence). The CDR3 has 15 amino acids. The CDR3 nucleotides read TGTTCCAGCAGCCTCTATTCAGGGGACAATCAGCCCCAGCATTTT. Encoded protein: CSSSLYSGDNQPQHF.

This clone was seen more than once but under ten times. The CDR3, as DNA: TGTGCCACCAGCAGAGATCTTGGGAGGGCGGCTAACACTGAAGCTTTCTTT. Residues: CATSRDLGRAANTEAFF. The chain joins TRBV15 to TRBJ1-1; D not certain. This CDR3 spans 17 amino acids. Germline V CDR1 and CDR2: LNHNV, YYDKDF (reference sequence). V lost 0 bases and J 2 bases, leaving 16 bases between the germline ends.

This chain connects TRBV6-5 to TRBJ1-2, with 8 positions matching TRBD1. The CDR3 has 15 residues. Germline CDR1 MNHEY, CDR2 SVGAGI. Losses at the gene ends were 6 bases for V and 5 bases for J; bases not matched to a gene: 11. This CDR3 reads CASSPTGQGYYGYTF. In DNA, the CDR3 is TGTGCCAGCAGCCCGACCGGACAGGGTTATTATGGCTACACCTTC.

The V call is TRBV7-2, the J call TRBJ2-5; D remains unclear. Trimming took off 1 base at V and 5 bases at J, with 11 bases between the two ends. The CDR3 length is 14 residues. The germline V gene encodes CDR1 SGHTA and CDR2 FQGNSA. CDR3 coding DNA: TGTGCCAGCAGCTTAGTACGTTCGGTGGAGACCCAGTACTTC. This sequence encodes CASSLVRSVETQYF.